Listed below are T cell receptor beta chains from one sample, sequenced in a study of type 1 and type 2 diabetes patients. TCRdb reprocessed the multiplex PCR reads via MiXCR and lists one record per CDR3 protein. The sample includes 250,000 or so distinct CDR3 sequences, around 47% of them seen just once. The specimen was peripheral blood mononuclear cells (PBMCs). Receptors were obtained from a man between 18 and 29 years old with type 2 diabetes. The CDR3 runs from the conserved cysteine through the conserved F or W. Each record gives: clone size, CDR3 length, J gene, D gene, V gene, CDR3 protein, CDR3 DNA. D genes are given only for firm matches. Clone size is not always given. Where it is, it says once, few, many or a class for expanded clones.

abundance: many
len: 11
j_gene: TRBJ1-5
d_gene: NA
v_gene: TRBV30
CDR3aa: CAWSEGGSQHF
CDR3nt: TGTGCCTGGAGCGAGGGCGGATCCCAGCATTTT

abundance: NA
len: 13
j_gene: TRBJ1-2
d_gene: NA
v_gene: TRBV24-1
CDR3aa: CATSDLTGHGYTF
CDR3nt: TGTGCCACCAGTGATTTGACAGGGCACGGCTACACCTTC

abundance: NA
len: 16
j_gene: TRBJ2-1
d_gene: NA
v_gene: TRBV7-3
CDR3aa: CASSPQPSPSYNEQFF
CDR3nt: TGTGCCAGCAGCCCTCAGCCTAGCCCCTCCTACAATGAGCAGTTCTTC

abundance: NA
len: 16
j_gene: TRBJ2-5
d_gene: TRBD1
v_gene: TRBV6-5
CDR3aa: CASSRDRGFRQETQYF
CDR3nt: TGTGCCAGCAGCAGGGACAGGGGTTTTCGGCAAGAGACCCAGTACTTC

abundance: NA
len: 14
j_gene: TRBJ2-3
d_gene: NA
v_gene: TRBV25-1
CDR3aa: CASRRTESTDTQYF
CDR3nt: TGTGCCAGTCGCCGGACAGAGAGCACAGATACGCAGTATTTT

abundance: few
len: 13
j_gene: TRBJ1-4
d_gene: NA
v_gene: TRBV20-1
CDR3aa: CSARDRTDEKLFF
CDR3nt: TGCAGTGCTAGAGACCGGACTGATGAAAAACTGTTTTTT

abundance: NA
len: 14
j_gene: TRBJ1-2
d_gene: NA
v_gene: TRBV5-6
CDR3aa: CASSLVARLGGYTF
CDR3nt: TGTGCCAGCAGCTTGGTTGCGAGATTGGGCGGCTACACCTTC

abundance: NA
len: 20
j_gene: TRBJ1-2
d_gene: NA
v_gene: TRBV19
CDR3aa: CASRGPLGSSGTLGNYGYTF
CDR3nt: TGTGCCAGTAGGGGCCCCCTAGGGTCATCCGGGACGCTCGGCAACTATGGCTACACCTTC

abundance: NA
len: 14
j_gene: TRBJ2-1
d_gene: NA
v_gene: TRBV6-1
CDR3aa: CATNTPPLNNEQFF
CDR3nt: TGTGCCACCAACACGCCACCACTCAACAATGAGCAGTTCTTC

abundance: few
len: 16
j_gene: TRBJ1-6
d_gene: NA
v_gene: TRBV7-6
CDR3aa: CASSLPEVCRNSPLHF
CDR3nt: TGTGCCAGCAGTCTCCCAGAAGTTTGCCGTAATTCACCCCTCCACTTT